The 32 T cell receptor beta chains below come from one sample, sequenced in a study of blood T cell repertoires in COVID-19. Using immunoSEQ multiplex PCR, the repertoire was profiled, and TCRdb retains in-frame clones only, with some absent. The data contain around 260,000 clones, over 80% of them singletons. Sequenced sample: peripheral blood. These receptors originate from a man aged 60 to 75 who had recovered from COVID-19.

The CDR3 sequence is CASSLPGQLDTGELFF. In DNA, the CDR3 is TGTGCCAGCAGCTTACCGGGACAACTCGACACCGGGGAGCTGTTTTTT. This chain connects TRBV7-6 to TRBJ2-2; D possibly corresponds to TRBD1 (6 bases). This CDR3 comprises 16 residues. Trimming removed 2 bases at V and 3 bases at J, with 13 bases between. CDR1 is SGHVS, CDR2 FNYEAQ, per germline.

The CDR3 is CASSLYGQQGRVVVDEQFF. DNA of the CDR3: TGTGCCAGCAGCTTATATGGCCAACAGGGGAGAGTCGTAGTAGATGAGCAGTTCTTC. V is TRBV7-2 and J is TRBJ2-1; 7 bases match TRBD1. Trimming cost V 2 bases and J 8 bases; bases outside gene matches: 21. The CDR3 is 19 residues long. Germline V gene data show CDR1 as SGHTA and CDR2 as FQGNSA.

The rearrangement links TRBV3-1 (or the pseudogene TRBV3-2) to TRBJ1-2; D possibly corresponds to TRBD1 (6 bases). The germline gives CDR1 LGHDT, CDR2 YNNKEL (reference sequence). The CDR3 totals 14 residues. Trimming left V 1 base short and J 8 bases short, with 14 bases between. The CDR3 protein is CASSQGQGSRGYTF. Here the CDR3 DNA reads TGTGCCAGCAGCCAAGGGCAGGGGTCTCGGGGCTACACCTTC.

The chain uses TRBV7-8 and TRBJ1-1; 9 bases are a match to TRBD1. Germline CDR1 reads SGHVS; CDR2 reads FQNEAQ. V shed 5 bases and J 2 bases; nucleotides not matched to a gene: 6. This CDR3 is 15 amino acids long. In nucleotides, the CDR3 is TGTGCCAGCAGCCCCCGGACAGGGGTTAACACTGAAGCTTTCTTT. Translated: CASSPRTGVNTEAFF.

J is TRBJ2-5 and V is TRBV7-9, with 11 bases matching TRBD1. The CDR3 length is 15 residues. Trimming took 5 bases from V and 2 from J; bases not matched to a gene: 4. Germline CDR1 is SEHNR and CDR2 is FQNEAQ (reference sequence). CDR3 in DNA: TGTGCCAGCAGCGACCGGGACAGGGGGCAAGAGACCCAGTACTTC. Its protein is CASSDRDRGQETQYF.

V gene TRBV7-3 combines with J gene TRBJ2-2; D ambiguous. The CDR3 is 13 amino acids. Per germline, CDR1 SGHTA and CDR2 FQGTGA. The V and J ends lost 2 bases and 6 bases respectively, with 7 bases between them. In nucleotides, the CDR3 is TGTGCCAGCAGCTTAGACTTCGCCGGGGAGCTGTTTTTT. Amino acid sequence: CASSLDFAGELFF.

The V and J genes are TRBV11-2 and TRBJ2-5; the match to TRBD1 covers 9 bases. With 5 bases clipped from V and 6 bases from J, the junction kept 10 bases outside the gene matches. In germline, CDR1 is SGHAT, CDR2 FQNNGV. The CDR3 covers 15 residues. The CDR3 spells CASSAGTGPDQTQYF. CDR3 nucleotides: TGTGCCAGCAGCGCAGGGACAGGGCCCGATCAGACCCAGTACTTC.

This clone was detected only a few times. The CDR3 is CASSLAGTGQLYYGYTF. As DNA, the CDR3 is TGTGCCAGCAGCTTGGCCGGGACAGGCCAGCTTTACTATGGCTACACCTTC. The gene calls are TRBV5-4 and TRBJ1-2, with 8 bases fitting TRBD1. This CDR3 has 17 residues. After removal of 0 bases from V and 3 bases from J, the junction contained 10 bases not matched to a gene. Germline lookup yields CDR1 SGHNT and CDR2 YYREEE (reference sequence).

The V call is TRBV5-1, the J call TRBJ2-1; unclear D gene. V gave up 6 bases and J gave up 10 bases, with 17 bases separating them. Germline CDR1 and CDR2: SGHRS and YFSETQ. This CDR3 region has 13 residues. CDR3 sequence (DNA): TGCGCCAGCACCTCCAGCGTGGCGAGGGAGCAGTTCTTC. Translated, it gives CASTSSVAREQFF. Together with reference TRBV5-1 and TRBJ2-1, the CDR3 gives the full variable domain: KAGVTQTPRYLIKTRGQQVTLSCSPISGHRSVSWYQQTPGQGLQFLFEYFSETQRNKGNFPGRFSGRQFSNSRSEMNVSTLELGDSALYLCASTSSVAREQFFGPGTRLTVL.

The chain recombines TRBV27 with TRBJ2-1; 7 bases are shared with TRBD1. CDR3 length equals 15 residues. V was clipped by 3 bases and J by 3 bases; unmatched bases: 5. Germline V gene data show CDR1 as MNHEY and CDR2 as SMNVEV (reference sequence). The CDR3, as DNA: TGTGCCAGCAGTTTTCTTCCAGGGGGCTACAATGAGCAGTTCTTC. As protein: CASSFLPGGYNEQFF.

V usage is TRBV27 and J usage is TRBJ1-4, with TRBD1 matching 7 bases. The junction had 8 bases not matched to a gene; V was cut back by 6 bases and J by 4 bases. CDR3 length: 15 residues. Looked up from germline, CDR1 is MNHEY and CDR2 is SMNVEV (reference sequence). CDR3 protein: CASRATGAGNEKLFF. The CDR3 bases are TGTGCCAGCAGGGCAACAGGGGCGGGTAATGAAAAACTGTTTTTT.

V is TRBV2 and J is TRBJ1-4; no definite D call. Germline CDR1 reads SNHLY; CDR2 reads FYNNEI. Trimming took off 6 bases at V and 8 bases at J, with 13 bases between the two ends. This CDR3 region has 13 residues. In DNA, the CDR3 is TGTGCCAGCAGACGATACAGCGGGGAAAAACTGTTTTTT. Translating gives CASRRYSGEKLFF.

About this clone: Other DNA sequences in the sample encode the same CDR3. In DNA, the CDR3 is TGCAGCGTTGAAGGGCAGGGGGCGTACGAGCAGTACTTC. This translates into CSVEGQGAYEQYF. J is TRBJ2-7 and V is TRBV29-1; the match to TRBD1 covers 8 bases. The CDR3 consists of 13 residues. CDR1 is SQVTM, CDR2 ANQGSEA, per germline. Losses at the gene ends were 1 base for V and 4 bases for J; bases not matched to a gene: 3.

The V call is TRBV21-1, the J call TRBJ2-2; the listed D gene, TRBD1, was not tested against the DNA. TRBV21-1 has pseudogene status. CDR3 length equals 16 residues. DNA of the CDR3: TGTGCCAGCAGCGGGCACAGGGGGCTCAACACCGGGGAGCTGTTTTTT. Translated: CASSGHRGLNTGELFF.

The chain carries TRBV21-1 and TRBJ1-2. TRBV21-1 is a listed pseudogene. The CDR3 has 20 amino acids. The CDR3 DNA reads TGTGCCAGCAGCAAAGGCATGGAGGGTAGTGGTCGCCCGATCCGCTATGGCTACACCTTC. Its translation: CASSKGMEGSGRPIRYGYTF.

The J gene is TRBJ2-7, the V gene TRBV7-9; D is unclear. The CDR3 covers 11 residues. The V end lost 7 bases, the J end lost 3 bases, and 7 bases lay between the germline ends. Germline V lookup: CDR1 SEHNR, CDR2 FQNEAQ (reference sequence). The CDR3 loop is CASTHGYEQYF. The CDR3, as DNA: TGTGCCAGCACGCACGGCTACGAGCAGTACTTC.

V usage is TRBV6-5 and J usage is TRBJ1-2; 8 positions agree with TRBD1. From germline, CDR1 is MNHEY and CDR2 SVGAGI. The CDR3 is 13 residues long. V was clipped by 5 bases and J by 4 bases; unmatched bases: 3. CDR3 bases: TGTGCCAGCAGTAGACAGGGGACCTATGGCTACACCTTC. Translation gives CASSRQGTYGYTF.

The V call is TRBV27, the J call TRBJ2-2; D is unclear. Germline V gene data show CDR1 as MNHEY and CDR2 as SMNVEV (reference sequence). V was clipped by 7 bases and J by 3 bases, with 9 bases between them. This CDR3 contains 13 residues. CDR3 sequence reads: CASKVSHTGELFF. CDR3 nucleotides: TGTGCCAGCAAAGTCAGTCACACCGGGGAGCTGTTTTTT.

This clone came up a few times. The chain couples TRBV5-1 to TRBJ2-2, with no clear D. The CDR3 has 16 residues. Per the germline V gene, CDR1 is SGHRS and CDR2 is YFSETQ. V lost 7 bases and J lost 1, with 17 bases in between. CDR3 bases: TGCGCCAGCTCCTCGGGTGTAAAACGGAACACCGGGGAGCTGTTTTTT. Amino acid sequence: CASSSGVKRNTGELFF.

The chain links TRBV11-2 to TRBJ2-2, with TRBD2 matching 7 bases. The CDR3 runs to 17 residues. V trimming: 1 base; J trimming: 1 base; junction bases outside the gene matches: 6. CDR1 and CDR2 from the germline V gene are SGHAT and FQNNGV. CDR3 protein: CASSLAGGSVNTGELFF. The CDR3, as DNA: TGTGCCAGCAGCTTAGCTGGCGGGAGCGTGAACACCGGGGAGCTGTTTTTT.

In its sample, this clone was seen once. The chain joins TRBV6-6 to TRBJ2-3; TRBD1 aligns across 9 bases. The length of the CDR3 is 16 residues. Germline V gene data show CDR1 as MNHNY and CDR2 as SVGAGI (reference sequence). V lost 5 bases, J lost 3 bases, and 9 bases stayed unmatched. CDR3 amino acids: CASSNGDRDGTDTQYF. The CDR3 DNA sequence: TGTGCCAGCAGTAACGGGGACAGGGATGGTACAGATACGCAGTATTTT.

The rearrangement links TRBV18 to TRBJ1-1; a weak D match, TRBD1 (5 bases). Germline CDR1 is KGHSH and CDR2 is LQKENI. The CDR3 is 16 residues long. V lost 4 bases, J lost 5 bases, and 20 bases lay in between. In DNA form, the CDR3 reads TGTGCCAGCTCACAGTCGAATCAGGGCATAGTTACTGAAGCTTTCTTT. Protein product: CASSQSNQGIVTEAFF.

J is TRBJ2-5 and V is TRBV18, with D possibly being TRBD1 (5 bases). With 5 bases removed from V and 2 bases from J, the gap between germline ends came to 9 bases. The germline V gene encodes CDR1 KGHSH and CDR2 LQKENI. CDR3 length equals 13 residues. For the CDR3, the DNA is TGTGCCAGCTCAAGACAGAATCAAGAGACCCAGTACTTC. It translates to CASSRQNQETQYF.

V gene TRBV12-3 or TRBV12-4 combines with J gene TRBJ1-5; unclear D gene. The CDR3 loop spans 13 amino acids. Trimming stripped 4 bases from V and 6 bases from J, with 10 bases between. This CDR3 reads CASSSRGGQPQHF. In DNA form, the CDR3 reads TGTGCCAGCAGTTCGCGGGGAGGTCAGCCCCAGCATTTT.

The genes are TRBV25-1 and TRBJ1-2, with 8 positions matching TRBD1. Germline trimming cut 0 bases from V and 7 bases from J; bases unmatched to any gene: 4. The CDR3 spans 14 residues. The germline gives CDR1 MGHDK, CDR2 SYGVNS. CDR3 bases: TGTGCCAGCAGTGAATACGGACAGGGCGCTGGCTACACCTTC. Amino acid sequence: CASSEYGQGAGYTF.

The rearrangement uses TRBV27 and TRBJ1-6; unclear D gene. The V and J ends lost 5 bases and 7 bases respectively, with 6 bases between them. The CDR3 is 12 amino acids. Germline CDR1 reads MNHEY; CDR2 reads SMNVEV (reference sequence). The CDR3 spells CASSARNSPLHF. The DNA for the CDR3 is TGTGCCAGCAGTGCCCGGAATTCACCCCTCCACTTT.

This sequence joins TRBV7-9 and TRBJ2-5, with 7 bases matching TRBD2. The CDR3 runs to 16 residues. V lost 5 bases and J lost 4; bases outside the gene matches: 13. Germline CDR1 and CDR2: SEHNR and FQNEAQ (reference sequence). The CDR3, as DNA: TGTGCCAGCAGCCCCCACTGGCGGGAGAGTAGAGAGACCCAGTACTTC. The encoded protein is CASSPHWRESRETQYF.

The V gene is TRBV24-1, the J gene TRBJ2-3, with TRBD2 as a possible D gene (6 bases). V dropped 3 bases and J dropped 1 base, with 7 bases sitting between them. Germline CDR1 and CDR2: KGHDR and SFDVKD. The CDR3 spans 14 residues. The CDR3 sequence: CATSDTGGTDTQYF. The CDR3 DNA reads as TGTGCCACCAGTGATACGGGAGGCACAGATACGCAGTATTTT.

The DNA of the CDR3 is TGTGCCAGCAGCCAAGAGATACGAAGGAGCGGGGAAAATGAAAAACTGTTTTTT. This sequence encodes CASSQEIRRSGENEKLFF. The chain employs TRBV3-1 (or the pseudogene TRBV3-2) and TRBJ1-4; D call uncertain. The CDR3 spans 18 residues. The germline gives CDR1 LGHDT, CDR2 YNNKEL (reference sequence). Trimming removed 0 bases from V and 5 bases from J, with 19 bases in between.

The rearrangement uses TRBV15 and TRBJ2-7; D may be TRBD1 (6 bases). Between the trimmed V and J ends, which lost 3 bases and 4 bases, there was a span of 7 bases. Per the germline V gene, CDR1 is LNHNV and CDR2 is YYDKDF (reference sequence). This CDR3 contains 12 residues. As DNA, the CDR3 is TGTGCCACCAGCAGCGGACAGTACGAGCAGTACTTC. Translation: CATSSGQYEQYF.

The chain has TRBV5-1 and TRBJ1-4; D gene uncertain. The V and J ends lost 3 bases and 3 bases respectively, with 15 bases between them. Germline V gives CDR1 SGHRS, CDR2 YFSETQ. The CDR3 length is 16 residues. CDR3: CASSSGEKGPNEKLFF. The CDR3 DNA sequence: TGCGCCAGCAGCTCCGGGGAGAAAGGCCCTAATGAAAAACTGTTTTTT.

CDR3 coding DNA: TGTGCCAGTAGTAGAGATCAGGCAGGGTCAAATCAGCCCCAGCATTTT. Residues: CASSRDQAGSNQPQHF. This rearrangement joins TRBV19 to TRBJ1-5; TRBD1 is a possible D gene (5 bases). Germline values: CDR1 LNHDA, CDR2 SQIVND (reference sequence). V lost 4 bases and J 4 bases, leaving 17 bases between the germline ends. This CDR3 spans 16 amino acids.